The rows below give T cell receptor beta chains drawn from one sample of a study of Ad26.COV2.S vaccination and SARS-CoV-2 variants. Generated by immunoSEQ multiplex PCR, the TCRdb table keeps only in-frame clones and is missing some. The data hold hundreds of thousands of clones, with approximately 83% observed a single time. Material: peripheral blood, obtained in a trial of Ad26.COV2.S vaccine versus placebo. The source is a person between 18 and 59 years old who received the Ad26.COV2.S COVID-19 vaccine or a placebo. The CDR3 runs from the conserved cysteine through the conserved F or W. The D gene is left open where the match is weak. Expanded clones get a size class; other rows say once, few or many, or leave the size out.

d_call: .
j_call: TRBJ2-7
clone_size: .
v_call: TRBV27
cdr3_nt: TGTGCCAGCAGCAACAGGGATTCCTACGAGCAGTACTTC
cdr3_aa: CASSNRDSYEQYF

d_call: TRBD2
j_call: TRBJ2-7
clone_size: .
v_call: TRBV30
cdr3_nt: TGTGCCTGGAGTCCAGGACTAGCGGGAGGGTACGAGCAGTACTTC
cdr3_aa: CAWSPGLAGGYEQYF

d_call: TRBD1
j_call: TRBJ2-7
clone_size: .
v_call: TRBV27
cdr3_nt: TGTGCCAGCACATGGGGACAGGGTGACGAGCAGTACTTC
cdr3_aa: CASTWGQGDEQYF

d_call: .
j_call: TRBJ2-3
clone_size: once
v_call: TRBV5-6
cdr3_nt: TGTGCCAGCAGCTTGGAGGGAGGGCAGTATTTT
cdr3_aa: CASSLEGGQYF

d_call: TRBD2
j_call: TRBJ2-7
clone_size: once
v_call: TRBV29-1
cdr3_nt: TGCAGCGTTATTGGACTAGCGGGAGGCTCCTACGAGCAGTACTTC
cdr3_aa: CSVIGLAGGSYEQYF

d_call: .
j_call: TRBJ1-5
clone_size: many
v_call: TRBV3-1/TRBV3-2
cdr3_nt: TGTGCCAGCAGCAACAGGGAATTTGGAACCCAGCATTTT
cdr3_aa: CASSNREFGTQHF

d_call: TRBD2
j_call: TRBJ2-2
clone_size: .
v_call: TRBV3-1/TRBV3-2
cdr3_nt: TGTGCCAGCAGCCAAGATCTGAGACTAGCGCTAACCGGGGAGCTGTTTTTT
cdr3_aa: CASSQDLRLALTGELFF

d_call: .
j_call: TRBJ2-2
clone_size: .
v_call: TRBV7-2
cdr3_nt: TGTGCCAGCAGCTTAGTGTCTAGCAGGAACACCGGGGAGCTGTTTTTT
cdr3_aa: CASSLVSSRNTGELFF

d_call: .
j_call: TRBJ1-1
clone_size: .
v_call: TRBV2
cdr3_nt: TGTGCCAGCAGTGAGAGGGATAACACTGAAGCTTTCTTT
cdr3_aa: CASSERDNTEAFF

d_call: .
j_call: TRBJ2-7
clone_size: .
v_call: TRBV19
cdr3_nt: TGTGCCAGTAGTATAGGACTATCCTACGAGCAGTACTTC
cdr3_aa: CASSIGLSYEQYF

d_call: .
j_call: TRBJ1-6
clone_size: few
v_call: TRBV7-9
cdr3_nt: TGTGCCAGCAGCTTATCTGGGGATTCACCCCTCCACTTT
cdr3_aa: CASSLSGDSPLHF

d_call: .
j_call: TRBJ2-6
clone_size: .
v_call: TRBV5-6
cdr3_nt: TGTGCCAGCAGCTGGAAAGGAACTGGGGCCAACGTCCTGACTTTC
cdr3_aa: CASSWKGTGANVLTF

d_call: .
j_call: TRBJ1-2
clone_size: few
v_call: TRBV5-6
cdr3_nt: TGTGCCAGCAGCTTGGACAGCCCTAACTATGGCTACACCTTC
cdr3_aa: CASSLDSPNYGYTF

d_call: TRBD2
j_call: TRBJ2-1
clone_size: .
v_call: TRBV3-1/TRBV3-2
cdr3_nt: TGTGCCAGCGGACTAGCGGGAGTTCCGAATGAGCAGTTCTTC
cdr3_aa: CASGLAGVPNEQFF

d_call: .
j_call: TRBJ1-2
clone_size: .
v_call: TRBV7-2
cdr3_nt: TGTGCCAGAGCAGGGTCGGGACGCAGTGGCTACACCTTC
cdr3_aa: CARAGSGRSGYTF

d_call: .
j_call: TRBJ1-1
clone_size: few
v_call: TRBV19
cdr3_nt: TGTGCCAGTAGTATAGGGTCGACCACTGAAGCTTTCTTT
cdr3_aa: CASSIGSTTEAFF

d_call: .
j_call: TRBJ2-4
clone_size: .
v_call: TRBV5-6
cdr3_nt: TGTGCCAGCAGCTTGGAATGTCGACCGCCAGCCAAAAACATTCAGTACTTC
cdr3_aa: CASSLECRPPAKNIQYF

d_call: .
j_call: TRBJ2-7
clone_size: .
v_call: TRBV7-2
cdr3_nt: TGTGCCAGCAGCAACCCGCTCGGACAGCCTGACTACGAGCAGTACTTC
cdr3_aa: CASSNPLGQPDYEQYF

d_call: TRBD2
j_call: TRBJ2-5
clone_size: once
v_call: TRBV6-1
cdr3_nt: TGTGCCAGCAGTGAATTACTAGCGGGACAAGAGACCCAGTACTTC
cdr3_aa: CASSELLAGQETQYF

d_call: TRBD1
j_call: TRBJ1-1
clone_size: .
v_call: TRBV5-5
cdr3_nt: TGTGCCAGCAGCACTAGGACAGGGGCGGGCACTGAAGCTTTCTTT
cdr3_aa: CASSTRTGAGTEAFF

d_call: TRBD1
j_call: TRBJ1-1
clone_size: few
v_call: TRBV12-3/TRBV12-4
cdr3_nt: TGTGCCAGCAGCCTCTGGACAGGGACTGAAGCTTTCTTT
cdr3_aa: CASSLWTGTEAFF

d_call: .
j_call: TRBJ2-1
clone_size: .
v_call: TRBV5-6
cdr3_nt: TGTGCCACAACGGGATGGGAATCCTACAATGAGCAGTTCTTC
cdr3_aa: CATTGWESYNEQFF

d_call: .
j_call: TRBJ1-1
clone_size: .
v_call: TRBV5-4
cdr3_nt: TGTGCCAGCAGCGCAAGACCGTCGATTAAAGCTTTCTTT
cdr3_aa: CASSARPSIKAFF

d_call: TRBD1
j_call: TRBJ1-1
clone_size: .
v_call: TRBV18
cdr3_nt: TGTGCCAGCTCACCACCAAGGGGACAGGGGGAAGCTTTCTTT
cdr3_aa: CASSPPRGQGEAFF

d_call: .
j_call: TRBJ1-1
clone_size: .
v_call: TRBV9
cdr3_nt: TGTGCCAGCAGCCCAGGTCCGGGACTGAACACTGAAGCTTTCTTT
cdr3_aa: CASSPGPGLNTEAFF

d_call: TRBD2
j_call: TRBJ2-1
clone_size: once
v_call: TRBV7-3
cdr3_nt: TGTGCCAGCAGCTTAAGAGCGGGGGGTCGGTATGAGCAGTTCTTC
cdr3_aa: CASSLRAGGRYEQFF

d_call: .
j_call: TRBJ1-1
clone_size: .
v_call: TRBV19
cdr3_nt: TGTGCCAGTGACAGGAACACTGAAGCTTTCTTT
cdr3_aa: CASDRNTEAFF

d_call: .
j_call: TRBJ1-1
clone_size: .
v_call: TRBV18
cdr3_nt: TGTGCCAGCCACGGGGCCTCAGGGCGCGGCACTGAAGCTTTCTTT
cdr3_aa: CASHGASGRGTEAFF

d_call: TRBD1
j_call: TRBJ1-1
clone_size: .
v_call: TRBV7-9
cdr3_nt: TGTGCCAGCAGCCCAGGGGGACAGATGAACACTGAAGCTTTCTTT
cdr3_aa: CASSPGGQMNTEAFF

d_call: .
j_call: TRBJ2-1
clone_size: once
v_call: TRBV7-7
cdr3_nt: TGTGCCAGCAGCTTGACATACACAGGGAATCAGTTCTTC
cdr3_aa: CASSLTYTGNQFF

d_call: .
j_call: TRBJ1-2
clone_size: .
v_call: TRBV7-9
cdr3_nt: TGTGCCAGCAGCCATTCTACACAGGTTAAGGCGAGATATGGCTACACCTTC
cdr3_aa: CASSHSTQVKARYGYTF

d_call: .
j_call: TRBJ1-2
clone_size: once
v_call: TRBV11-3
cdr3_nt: TGTGCCAGCAGCCAGGGTCAGGGAAGAAGCATGGGTCTAGCCTACACCTTC
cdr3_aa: CASSQGQGRSMGLAYTF

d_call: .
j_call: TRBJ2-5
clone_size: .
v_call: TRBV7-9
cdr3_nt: TGTGCCAGCACCAAAGAATCCCGCCGCCAAGAGACCCAGTACTTC
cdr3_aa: CASTKESRRQETQYF

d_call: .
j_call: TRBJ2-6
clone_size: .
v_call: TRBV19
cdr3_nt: TGTGCCAGTAGTTCCGCCAGAGTCTACCCAGGGAGCGGGGCCAACGTCCTGACTTTC
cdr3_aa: CASSSARVYPGSGANVLTF